This T cell receptor beta chain was profiled in a study of blood T cells in healthy people across ages. Using a J-beta primer mix together with a sample-barcoded 5' primer, a second PCR was run for 7 to 11 cycles. Every cDNA molecule carried a tag from a template-switch adaptor bearing 12 random nucleotides. TCRdb used MiXCR to reprocess the 5' RACE reads, holding one entry per CDR3 protein. The data show roughly 800,000 distinct CDR3 sequences, around 36% seen once. Total RNA was isolated from each sample in quantities of at least 6 micrograms. Study outcomes and limitations: More naive CD4+ cells and higher diversity were found in long-lived than in aged donors. Per million T cells, the diversity of TCR beta decreased roughly linearly as age advanced.

This clonotype was seen only a few times. Its antigen is unknown. The CDR3 length is 15 residues. Germline V gene sequence: CDR1 LGHNA, CDR2 YNFKEQ. Trimming took 0 bases from V and 3 from J, leaving 11 bases between them. Material: blood. J is TRBJ1-1 and V is TRBV4-2; D gene unclear. The origin of this receptor is a young man in good health. The CDR3 is CASSQDLGRDTEAFF. CDR3 nucleotides: TGTGCCAGCAGCCAAGATTTGGGTAGGGACACTGAAGCTTTCTTT.